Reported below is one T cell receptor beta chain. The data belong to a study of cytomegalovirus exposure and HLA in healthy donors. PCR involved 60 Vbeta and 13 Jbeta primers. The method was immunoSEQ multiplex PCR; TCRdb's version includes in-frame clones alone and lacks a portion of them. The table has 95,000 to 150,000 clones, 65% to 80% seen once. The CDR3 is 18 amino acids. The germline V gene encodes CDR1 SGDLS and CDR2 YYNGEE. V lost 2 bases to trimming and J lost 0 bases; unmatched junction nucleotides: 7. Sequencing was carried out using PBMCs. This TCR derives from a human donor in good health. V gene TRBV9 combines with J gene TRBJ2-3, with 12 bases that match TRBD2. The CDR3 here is CASSVLAGGTTSTDTQYF. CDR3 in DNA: TGTGCCAGCAGCGTCCTAGCGGGAGGGACCACTAGCACAGATACGCAGTATTTT. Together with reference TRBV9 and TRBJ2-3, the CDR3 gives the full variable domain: DSGVTQTPKHLITATGQRVTLRCSPRSGDLSVYWYQQSLDQGLQFLIQYYNGEERAKGNILERFSAQQFPDLHSELNLSSLELGDSALYFCASSVLAGGTTSTDTQYFGPGTRLTVL.